Shown below are 19 T cell receptor beta chains from a single sample sequenced in a study. Adaptor-ligated barcode primers were used to amplify TRBV12-4/TRBJ1-2 clonotypes. TCRdb itself ran the multiplex PCR reads through MiXCR, one entry per CDR3 protein. The profile shows 650 to 850 distinct CDR3 sequences, 20% to 25% of them singletons. Treg sorting used a CD4+CD25+CD127-/low gate. The specimen was Tregs sorted from blood. The receptors originated from a female donor with breast cancer.

This chain links TRBV12-3 or TRBV12-4 with TRBJ1-2, with D tentatively TRBD1 (6 bases). The V end lost 3 bases, the J end lost 5 bases, and 13 bases lay between the germline ends. The CDR3 loop spans 14 amino acids. CDR3 coding DNA: TGTGCCAGCAGTTTCGGACAGTTGTCATATGGCTACACCTTC. Protein: CASSFGQLSYGYTF.

This clonotype was seen only a few times. J is TRBJ1-2 and V is TRBV12-3 or TRBV12-4; 8 bases map to TRBD1. V lost 6 bases and J lost 10; bases outside the gene matches: 13. This CDR3 has 14 amino acids. This chain's CDR3 is CASSLFGQGFYYTF. CDR3 nucleotide sequence: TGTGCCAGCAGCTTATTCGGACAGGGCTTTTACTACACCTTC.

The chain links TRBV12-3 or TRBV12-4 to TRBJ1-2; D is undetermined. The CDR3 spans 14 residues. V shed 6 bases and J shed 2 bases, with 13 bases lying between them. The DNA of the CDR3 is TGTGCCAGCAGAGGACCGGCGGGGAACTATGGCTACACCTTC. Its protein product is CASRGPAGNYGYTF.

The chain joins TRBV12-3 or TRBV12-4 to TRBJ1-2, with D perhaps TRBD1 (6 bases). The CDR3 runs to 12 residues. Deletions cut 4 bases from V and 7 bases from J, with 10 bases between. This CDR3 reads CASSSGAGGYTF. DNA for the CDR3: TGTGCCAGCAGTTCAGGGGCGGGTGGCTACACCTTC.

This clonotype is medium-sized by share. J is TRBJ1-2 and V is TRBV12-3 or TRBV12-4; TRBD1 matches at 7 bases. With 5 bases clipped from V and 0 bases from J, the junction kept 0 bases outside the gene matches. The CDR3 extends over 13 amino acids. CDR3 sequence (DNA): TGTGCCAGCAGTACAGGGGCTAACTATGGCTACACCTTC. It specifies CASSTGANYGYTF.

The chain carries TRBV12-3 or TRBV12-4 and TRBJ1-2, with D hard to call. V lost 6 bases to trimming and J lost 2 bases, with 13 bases between them. The CDR3 totals 14 residues. In DNA, the CDR3 is TGTGCCAGCAGGGGTGGTGACAACAACTATGGCTACACCTTC. Its protein is CASRGGDNNYGYTF.

By frequency in the sample, this clonotype is medium-sized (0.01 to 0.1%). CDR3 sequence reads: CASSFGRVALTAYGYTF. CDR3 sequence (DNA): TGTGCCAGCAGTTTTGGCCGGGTGGCTCTTACTGCCTATGGCTACACCTTC. The chain joins TRBV12-3 or TRBV12-4 to TRBJ1-2; no firm D call. V was trimmed by 3 bases and J by 4 bases, leaving 21 bases between them. CDR3 size: 17 residues.

This clonotype is medium-sized by share. Written as DNA, the CDR3 is TGTGCCAGCAGTCCGTTGGGACTTTCCCTCTATGGCTACACCTTC. As protein: CASSPLGLSLYGYTF. This chain connects TRBV12-3 or TRBV12-4 to TRBJ1-2; weak D call: TRBD1 (5 bases). V dropped 5 bases and J dropped 4 bases, with 17 bases sitting between them. The CDR3 runs to 15 residues.

CDR3 in amino acids: CASSLTSGTRDGYTF. DNA of the CDR3: TGTGCCAGCAGCCTCACCTCCGGGACACGTGATGGCTACACCTTC. J is TRBJ1-2 and V is TRBV12-3 or TRBV12-4; weak D call: TRBD1 (6 bases). This CDR3 comprises 15 residues. The germline V and J ends were trimmed by 6 bases and 6 bases, with 20 bases remaining between them.

By sample fraction, this clonotype is medium-sized. V gene TRBV12-3 or TRBV12-4 combines with J gene TRBJ1-2; D not resolved. This CDR3 contains 13 residues. Trimming pared 1 base from V and 7 bases from J, leaving 10 bases between. CDR3 sequence reads: CASSLGTIGGYTF. CDR3 DNA: TGTGCCAGCAGTTTAGGGACGATCGGTGGCTACACCTTC.

This clonotype is hyperexpanded. The chain has TRBV12-3 or TRBV12-4 and TRBJ1-2; D might be TRBD1 (6 bases). Deletions cut 4 bases from V and 7 bases from J, with 7 bases between. The CDR3 totals 11 residues. The CDR3 DNA is TGTGCCAGCAGTTCCAGGGGTGGCTACACCTTC. Translating it yields CASSSRGGYTF.

In its sample, this clonotype ranks as large (0.1 to 1%). The V call is TRBV12-3 or TRBV12-4, the J call TRBJ1-2; 7 positions agree with TRBD1. The CDR3 spans 13 residues. Losses at the gene ends were 5 bases for V and 4 bases for J; bases not matched to a gene: 4. DNA of the CDR3: TGTGCCAGCAGTCCGAACAGGGGCTATGGCTACACCTTC. Protein product: CASSPNRGYGYTF.

By its share, this clonotype is large. J is TRBJ1-2 and V is TRBV12-3 or TRBV12-4; D call uncertain. V was cut by 7 bases and J by 7 bases, with 13 bases left in between. This CDR3 spans 12 amino acids. The CDR3 coding sequence is TGTGCCAGCAAATATGGGATTAGTGGCTACACCTTC. As protein: CASKYGISGYTF.

This clonotype is termed medium-sized (0.01 to 0.1%). The genes are TRBV12-3 or TRBV12-4 and TRBJ1-2; D call uncertain. The CDR3 sequence is 13 residues long. V lost 2 bases, J lost 6 bases, and 10 bases lay in between. The CDR3 DNA reads TGTGCCAGCAGTTTAAGACCCGCGGATGGCTACACCTTC. It codes for CASSLRPADGYTF.

This clonotype rates as medium-sized. The chain links TRBV12-3 or TRBV12-4 to TRBJ1-2; D is undetermined. V dropped 4 bases and J dropped 8 bases, with 17 bases sitting between them. The CDR3 length is 14 residues. DNA of the CDR3: TGTGCCAGCAGTTCACCGTACAGTGGGAGGGGCTACACCTTC. Protein product: CASSSPYSGRGYTF.

Points on this clonotype: The junction does not match germline at one end; this may be a read error. The chain recombines TRBV12-3 or TRBV12-4 with TRBJ1-2, with a tentative D call TRBD1 (5 bases). The CDR3 extends over 12 amino acids. The CDR3 sequence: CASSLGAGGYTF. The CDR3 DNA reads TGTGCCAGCAGCTTAGGGGCGGGTGGCTACACCTTC.

The chain is built from TRBV12-3 or TRBV12-4 and TRBJ1-2; 8 bases agree with TRBD1. This CDR3 is 15 amino acids long. After removal of 6 bases from V and 6 bases from J, the junction contained 12 bases not matched to a gene. As DNA, the CDR3 is TGTGCCAGCAGCATTGGGTTGGACAGGGTGAATGGCTACACCTTC. It yields the protein CASSIGLDRVNGYTF.

By sample fraction, this clonotype is medium-sized. The genes are TRBV12-3 or TRBV12-4 and TRBJ1-2; 8 bases are a match to TRBD1. V trimming: 5 bases; J trimming: 1 base; junction bases outside the gene matches: 6. The CDR3 sequence is 15 residues long. The CDR3 is CASSRTGRVNYGYTF. In DNA form, the CDR3 reads TGTGCCAGCAGTCGGACAGGGAGAGTTAACTATGGCTACACCTTC.

The chain joins TRBV12-3 or TRBV12-4 to TRBJ1-2; TRBD1 might be the D (6 bases). V gave up 5 bases and J gave up 5 bases, with 12 bases separating them. The CDR3 sequence is 13 residues long. The CDR3 loop is CASSQDRNYGYTF. The CDR3, as DNA: TGTGCCAGCAGTCAAGACAGGAATTATGGCTACACCTTC.